A single sample is the source of the 16 T cell receptor beta chains below, sequenced in a study of neurological immune-mediated disorders. TCRdb reprocessed the 5' RACE reads with MiXCR, giving one entry per CDR3 protein. Here the sample spans roughly 60,000 distinct CDR3 sequences, more than 9.5% being singletons. Noted time point: longitudinal time-point 2. The sequenced material came from PBMCs. These receptors came from a man aged 30 to 39 in good health.

V and J are TRBV5-1 and TRBJ1-1, with D possibly being TRBD1 (6 bases). The germline V and J ends were trimmed by 9 bases and 2 bases, with 17 bases remaining between them. This CDR3 has 14 amino acids. Germline CDR1 reads SGHRS; CDR2 reads YFSETQ. This CDR3 reads CATSETGSNTEAFF. The CDR3 DNA reads as TGCGCCACCTCCGAGACAGGATCTAACACTGAAGCTTTCTTT.

This clonotype was observed at least ten times. CDR3 in amino acids: CASSFWGEAEQYF. CDR3 nucleotide sequence: TGTGCCAGCAGCTTCTGGGGCGAGGCCGAGCAGTACTTC. The chain is built from TRBV5-6 and TRBJ2-7; D perhaps matches TRBD1 (5 bases). The CDR3 contains 13 residues. Trimming removed 2 bases at V and 6 bases at J, with 12 bases between. CDR1 is SGHDT, CDR2 YYEEEE, per germline.

Many counts were recorded for this clonotype. The V call is TRBV10-2, the J call TRBJ2-7; D is unresolved. Germline assignment: CDR1 WSHSY and CDR2 SAAADI. The V end was cut by 2 bases, the J end by 12 bases, with 20 bases between. The CDR3 is 14 amino acids. The CDR3 bases are TGCGCCAGCAGTGAGGACTCCTCGCTCCCCCGAGTGTACTTC. Amino acid sequence: CASSEDSSLPRVYF.

This clonotype has at least ten counts. The CDR3 DNA is TGTGCCAGCAGCCAACTAGCGGGAAGTTACAATGAGCAGTTCTTC. Amino acid sequence: CASSQLAGSYNEQFF. V is TRBV7-3 and J is TRBJ2-1; 10 positions match TRBD2. V was clipped by 5 bases and J by 4 bases; unmatched bases: 5. Germline V gene data show CDR1 as SGHTA and CDR2 as FQGTGA. This CDR3 is 15 amino acids long.

This clonotype was seen many times. The chain is built from TRBV7-2 and TRBJ2-2; D remains ambiguous. CDR1 SGHTA and CDR2 FQGNSA come from the germline V gene. The CDR3 contains 13 residues. The V end was cut by 6 bases, the J end by 5 bases, with 10 bases between. The CDR3: CASSFPGTGELFF. The CDR3 bases are TGTGCCAGCAGTTTCCCCGGAACCGGGGAGCTGTTTTTT.

The chain is built from TRBV7-6 and TRBJ2-3; 9 bases match TRBD2. The germline V gene has CDR1 SGHVS and CDR2 FNYEAQ. V was pared by 5 bases and J by 8 bases, with 11 bases of the junction left unmatched. This CDR3 is 15 amino acids long. The DNA of the CDR3 is TGTGCCAGCAGCCCCGGGACTAGCCTACGAAGTACGCAGTATTTT. Amino acids: CASSPGTSLRSTQYF.

This clonotype was seen repeatedly, ten times or more. The DNA for the CDR3 is TGCGCCAGCAGCTTGGGCTCCAGAGAGACCCAGTACTTC. As protein: CASSLGSRETQYF. V and J are TRBV5-1 and TRBJ2-5; D ambiguous. CDR3 length: 13 amino acids. V lost 0 bases and J lost 4, with 7 bases in between. Germline V gene data show CDR1 as SGHRS and CDR2 as YFSETQ.

This clonotype showed up just once. V and J are TRBV19 and TRBJ1-2; D is ambiguous. Germline CDR1 reads LNHDA; CDR2 reads SQIVND (reference sequence). This CDR3 region has 19 residues. V was cut by 10 bases and J by 4 bases, with 34 bases left in between. The CDR3 loop is CATHPPSPHWAVGSYGYTF. CDR3 DNA: TGTGCCACCCACCCACCTAGCCCCCATTGGGCGGTCGGTTCCTATGGCTACACCTTC.

In this sample, this clonotype turned up many times. This chain links TRBV29-1 with TRBJ2-5; no clear D. Germline V CDR1 and CDR2: SQVTM, ANQGSEA. The CDR3 is 15 amino acids. The ends were cut back, 7 bases at V and 3 bases at J, with 21 bases in the middle. The CDR3 coding sequence is TGCAGCGGGACGCCGACGACGAGTATGGAAGAGACCCAGTACTTC. Its protein is CSGTPTTSMEETQYF.

The table lists this clonotype with many counts. The J gene is TRBJ1-1, the V gene TRBV27; TRBD1 matches at 10 bases. Germline CDR1 and CDR2: MNHEY and SMNVEV (reference sequence). The CDR3 is 16 amino acids. With 5 bases clipped from V and 3 bases from J, the junction kept 9 bases outside the gene matches. The CDR3 here is CASSADRGRRDTEAFF. The CDR3 nucleotides are TGTGCCAGCAGTGCAGACAGGGGGCGCAGGGACACTGAAGCTTTCTTT.

This clonotype occurred many times. The chain joins TRBV12-3 or TRBV12-4 to TRBJ1-3, with 7 bases that match TRBD1. V shed 6 bases, J shed 0 bases, and the junction held 5 bases outside the gene matches. This CDR3 is built from 15 residues. The DNA of the CDR3 is TGTGCCAGCAGCCAAACAGGGGCCTCTGGAAACACCATATATTTT. It encodes CASSQTGASGNTIYF.

The V call is TRBV5-1, the J call TRBJ2-3; TRBD1 matches at 12 bases. The V gene end was trimmed by 3 bases and the J gene end by 6 bases; junction bases not matched to a gene: 11. CDR1 is SGHRS and CDR2 is YFSETQ in the germline V gene. The CDR3 runs 17 residues. The CDR3 DNA sequence: TGCGCCAGCAGCTCAACCGGGACAGGGGGCTCAAGGGATACGCAGTATTTT. Amino acid sequence: CASSSTGTGGSRDTQYF.

There are many counts of this clonotype. The V call is TRBV20-1, the J call TRBJ2-3; 8 nucleotides match TRBD2. This CDR3 is built from 15 residues. Germline-derived CDR1 and CDR2 are DFQATT and SNEGSKA (reference sequence). Germline trimming cut 7 bases from V and 1 base from J; bases unmatched to any gene: 10. In DNA, the CDR3 is TGCAGTGGGGGGGAGCGGGAGCGGGGCACAGATACGCAGTATTTT. Its translation is CSGGERERGTDTQYF.

This clonotype was found many times. This chain joins TRBV27 and TRBJ2-1; possible D gene TRBD2, 6 bases. Germline values: CDR1 MNHEY, CDR2 SMNVEV (reference sequence). CDR3 length: 17 residues. V lost 8 bases, J lost 2 bases, and 22 bases lay in between. CDR3 amino acids: CASSAGTLAATYNEQFF. The CDR3 nucleotides are TGTGCCAGCTCGGCCGGAACACTAGCTGCTACCTACAATGAGCAGTTCTTC.

This clonotype has at least ten counts. One end of the junction does not line up with germline, which may come from a read error. The chain has TRBV20-1 and TRBJ2-3, with 9 bases aligning to TRBD2. CDR3 length: 15 residues. Germline loops: CDR1 DFQATT, CDR2 SNEGSKA (reference sequence). The CDR3 nucleotides are TGCAGTGCTTTGGCTAGCGGGGCCAGCACAGATACGCGGTATTTT. Translation gives CSALASGASTDTRYF.

This clonotype was observed at least ten times. This chain connects TRBV21-1 to TRBJ1-5; the D segment call TRBD1 is taken from the table without a DNA check. TRBV21-1 is flagged as a pseudogene. The CDR3 spans 16 residues. CDR3 sequence reads: CASSNRGRGKYQPQHF. The CDR3 coding sequence is TGTGCCAGCAGCAATCGGGGCAGGGGGAAGTATCAGCCCCAGCATTTT.